Sequencing of this T cell receptor (beta chain) was carried out in a study of technical replicates of blood from a few donors. Some clones are missing from TCRdb's copy, which holds only in-frame ones; the method was immunoSEQ multiplex PCR. The sample comprises fewer than 95,000 clones, approximately 94% of which are singletons, and around 0.25% rests with the top ten. The clonotype was recovered from a human donor in good health. Sequencing input: T cells isolated from PBMCs.

The CDR3 sequence is CASRVGVQPQHF. CDR3 sequence (DNA): TGTGCCAGCAGGGTGGGCGTGCAGCCCCAGCATTTT. This chain links TRBV2 with TRBJ1-5; unclear D gene. CDR3 length: 12 residues. V was trimmed by 6 bases and J by 7 bases, leaving 10 bases between them. Germline V gene lookup returns CDR1 SNHLY and CDR2 FYNNEI.